This T cell receptor beta chain was profiled in a study of blood T cell repertoires in COVID-19. Study overall: Spain, Italy and the United States supplied samples that represented acute and convalescent COVID-19. PBMCs, B-cell-depleted T cells, or T cells were the source of the cDNA or gDNA that made up the material.

In the study's own analysis: It was from reference gene primer amplification that nucleated cell counts were estimated. Profiled with immunoSEQ multiplex PCR; TCRdb holds only in-frame clones, not every one. V, J and clone size derive from that table, while D and trimming were established from the DNA sequence. Here the sample spans 200,000 to 300,000 clones, approximately 84% being singletons. This CDR3 comprises 13 residues. The V and J ends lost 8 bases and 0 bases respectively, with 11 bases between them. The TCR sequence derives from a man between 50 and 59 years old with acute or convalescent COVID-19. This chain joins TRBV12-3 or TRBV12-4 and TRBJ2-7; D is possibly TRBD2 (5 bases). What was sequenced was peripheral blood. The DNA for the CDR3 is TGTGCCAGCCTACCCGGGAACTCCTACGAGCAGTACTTC. Translation: CASLPGNSYEQYF.